This T cell receptor beta chain was captured by sequencing in a study of CD8+ T cells in alopecia areata. Study results and caveats: Possibly because of HLA-related factors, TCR sharing was less clear across patients than in mice. Lesional scalp displayed greater clonality than normal scalp, most notably in alopecia totalis/universalis.

Following extraction, RNA underwent reverse transcription to cDNA, which served as the sequencing template. Clones were sequenced by immunoSEQ multiplex PCR, and TCRdb holds only the in-frame ones, with some missing. The table shows about 110,000 clones, with roughly 64% occurring only once. J was trimmed by 3 bases and V by 3 bases; bases with no gene match: 12. The CDR3 sequence is 16 residues long. The germline V gene encodes CDR1 SGHRS and CDR2 YFSETQ. In its sample, this clone was seen once. The target antigen is unknown. Cell sorting was applied to PBMCs, and CD4+ and CD8+ T cells were collected.

The clonotype comes from a human donor in good health. The sequenced sample was CD8+ T cells sorted from blood. This chain uses TRBV5-1 with TRBJ2-7; 7 bases are a match to TRBD1. The CDR3 sequence: CASSWNPRDSNYEQYF. The CDR3 region has the DNA TGCGCCAGCAGCTGGAACCCCCGGGACAGCAACTACGAGCAGTACTTC.